The rows below give T cell receptor beta chains drawn from one sample of a study of blood T cell repertoires in COVID-19. Here immunoSEQ multiplex PCR was the method, and the copy in TCRdb shows in-frame clones only, minus some. The profile shows more than 95,000 clones, more than 75% of them singletons. The sample was peripheral blood. The receptors were sampled from a human donor in a cohort sampled during active COVID-19. The CDR3 runs from the conserved cysteine through the conserved F or W. The order of the fields is V gene, D gene, J gene, clone size, CDR3 DNA, CDR3 protein. The D gene is left open where the match is weak. Not all rows give a size; the values are once, few, many and, for expanded clones, a class.

v_gene: TRBV24-1
d_gene: NA
j_gene: TRBJ2-2
abundance: NA
CDR3nt: TGTGCCACCAGCCAAGGGAGACCAGATGCCGGGGAGCTGTTTTTT
CDR3aa: CATSQGRPDAGELFF

v_gene: TRBV27
d_gene: TRBD1
j_gene: TRBJ1-4
abundance: NA
CDR3nt: TGTGCCAGCGGGACGGACAGGGAAAAACTGTTTTTT
CDR3aa: CASGTDREKLFF

v_gene: TRBV3-1/TRBV3-2
d_gene: TRBD2
j_gene: TRBJ2-5
abundance: once
CDR3nt: TGTGCCAGCAGCCTAGGACTAGCGGGGGGCGCGTCCCAAGAGACCCAGTACTTC
CDR3aa: CASSLGLAGGASQETQYF

v_gene: TRBV3-1/TRBV3-2
d_gene: NA
j_gene: TRBJ1-2
abundance: once
CDR3nt: TGTGCCAGCAGCCAAGTTTGGGGCGGCTACACCTTC
CDR3aa: CASSQVWGGYTF

v_gene: TRBV18
d_gene: TRBD1
j_gene: TRBJ2-7
abundance: NA
CDR3nt: TGTGCCAGCTCACCCGGGACAGGGGTAGACGAGCAGTACTTC
CDR3aa: CASSPGTGVDEQYF

v_gene: TRBV7-9
d_gene: NA
j_gene: TRBJ1-4
abundance: NA
CDR3nt: TGTGCCAGCAGCTTCCGGGATTCTAATGAAAAACTGTTTTTT
CDR3aa: CASSFRDSNEKLFF

v_gene: TRBV30
d_gene: NA
j_gene: TRBJ2-7
abundance: NA
CDR3nt: TGTGCCTGGAGCGGGATGGACGAGCAGTACTTC
CDR3aa: CAWSGMDEQYF

v_gene: TRBV3-1/TRBV3-2
d_gene: TRBD1
j_gene: TRBJ2-1
abundance: NA
CDR3nt: TGTGCCAGCAGCGCCAACAGGGGTAGCTACAATGAGCAGTTCTTC
CDR3aa: CASSANRGSYNEQFF

v_gene: TRBV19
d_gene: NA
j_gene: TRBJ1-1
abundance: NA
CDR3nt: TGTGCCAGTAGGAGTCGTGGGCCGAACACTGAAGCTTTCTTT
CDR3aa: CASRSRGPNTEAFF

v_gene: TRBV5-1
d_gene: NA
j_gene: TRBJ2-7
abundance: once
CDR3nt: TGCGCCAGCAGCTTGGTCAGGGAGGCGGAGCAGTACTTC
CDR3aa: CASSLVREAEQYF

v_gene: TRBV20-1
d_gene: TRBD2
j_gene: TRBJ2-3
abundance: NA
CDR3nt: TGCAGTGGGACTAGTCGGGATACGCAGTATTTT
CDR3aa: CSGTSRDTQYF

v_gene: TRBV4-1
d_gene: NA
j_gene: TRBJ2-7
abundance: NA
CDR3nt: TGCGCCAGCAGCCAAGCCCAGACAGGCGCCTACGAGCAGTACTTC
CDR3aa: CASSQAQTGAYEQYF

v_gene: TRBV12-5
d_gene: TRBD1
j_gene: TRBJ2-3
abundance: NA
CDR3nt: TGTGCTAGTGTTCGGGACAGGGGTAGAGATACGCAGTATTTT
CDR3aa: CASVRDRGRDTQYF

v_gene: TRBV7-8
d_gene: TRBD1
j_gene: TRBJ2-7
abundance: few
CDR3nt: TGTGCCAGCAGCTCCTTAGGGACAGCCTACGAGCAGTACTTC
CDR3aa: CASSSLGTAYEQYF

v_gene: TRBV5-1
d_gene: TRBD1
j_gene: TRBJ2-2
abundance: NA
CDR3nt: TGCGCCACCGCGTTGGGACAGGGGGCTCGGACCGGGGAGCTGTTTTTT
CDR3aa: CATALGQGARTGELFF

v_gene: TRBV9
d_gene: NA
j_gene: TRBJ2-1
abundance: NA
CDR3nt: TGTGCCAGCGGTGCCCTAGGGGTAAACAATGAGCAGTTCTTC
CDR3aa: CASGALGVNNEQFF

v_gene: TRBV5-1
d_gene: TRBD2
j_gene: TRBJ2-1
abundance: NA
CDR3nt: TGCGCCAGCAGCCACCCACGGACTAGCCACAATGAGCAGTTCTTC
CDR3aa: CASSHPRTSHNEQFF

v_gene: TRBV11-2
d_gene: NA
j_gene: TRBJ1-3
abundance: NA
CDR3nt: TGTGCCAGCAGCCTAAGTATGGACACCATATATTTT
CDR3aa: CASSLSMDTIYF

v_gene: TRBV11-2
d_gene: TRBD1
j_gene: TRBJ1-1
abundance: NA
CDR3nt: TGTGCCAGCAGCTTAGCGACAGGGGGACGGGAAGCTGAAGCTTTCTTT
CDR3aa: CASSLATGGREAEAFF

v_gene: TRBV28
d_gene: NA
j_gene: TRBJ1-5
abundance: NA
CDR3nt: TGTGCCAGCAGTTGGAGGGGTATCTATCAGCCCCAGCATTTT
CDR3aa: CASSWRGIYQPQHF

v_gene: TRBV19
d_gene: TRBD1
j_gene: TRBJ1-5
abundance: NA
CDR3nt: TGTGCCAGTAGTATAGATGACAGGGGGTATCGGAGCAATCAGCCCCAGCATTTT
CDR3aa: CASSIDDRGYRSNQPQHF

v_gene: TRBV7-2
d_gene: TRBD2
j_gene: TRBJ2-7
abundance: once
CDR3nt: TGTGCCAGCAGCGAAGGACTAGCGGGGGGCCACTACGAGCAGTACTTC
CDR3aa: CASSEGLAGGHYEQYF

v_gene: TRBV7-9
d_gene: TRBD2
j_gene: TRBJ2-5
abundance: few
CDR3nt: TGTGCCAGCAGCCCAAGCGGGGGGGCATACGAGGAGACCCAGTACTTC
CDR3aa: CASSPSGGAYEETQYF

v_gene: TRBV7-9
d_gene: TRBD2
j_gene: TRBJ2-1
abundance: NA
CDR3nt: TGTGCCAGCACCCAGGGACTAGCGGGCCGGAGTGGGCAGTTCTTC
CDR3aa: CASTQGLAGRSGQFF

v_gene: TRBV7-3
d_gene: TRBD2
j_gene: TRBJ2-1
abundance: NA
CDR3nt: TGTGCCAGCAGCCTGTCGACTAGCGGGAGAAAAGGGGAGCAGTTCTTC
CDR3aa: CASSLSTSGRKGEQFF

v_gene: TRBV3-1/TRBV3-2
d_gene: TRBD1
j_gene: TRBJ2-3
abundance: NA
CDR3nt: TGTGCCAGCAGCCAACCGGGGACAGGGGGCACAGATACGCAGTATTTT
CDR3aa: CASSQPGTGGTDTQYF

v_gene: TRBV5-6
d_gene: NA
j_gene: TRBJ2-7
abundance: NA
CDR3nt: TGTGCCAGCAGCTTGATTCGCCAGTACCCCTACGAGCAGTACTTC
CDR3aa: CASSLIRQYPYEQYF

v_gene: TRBV9
d_gene: NA
j_gene: TRBJ1-2
abundance: few
CDR3nt: TGTGCCAGCAGCGTCAGGGGTTCCTATGGCTACACCTTC
CDR3aa: CASSVRGSYGYTF